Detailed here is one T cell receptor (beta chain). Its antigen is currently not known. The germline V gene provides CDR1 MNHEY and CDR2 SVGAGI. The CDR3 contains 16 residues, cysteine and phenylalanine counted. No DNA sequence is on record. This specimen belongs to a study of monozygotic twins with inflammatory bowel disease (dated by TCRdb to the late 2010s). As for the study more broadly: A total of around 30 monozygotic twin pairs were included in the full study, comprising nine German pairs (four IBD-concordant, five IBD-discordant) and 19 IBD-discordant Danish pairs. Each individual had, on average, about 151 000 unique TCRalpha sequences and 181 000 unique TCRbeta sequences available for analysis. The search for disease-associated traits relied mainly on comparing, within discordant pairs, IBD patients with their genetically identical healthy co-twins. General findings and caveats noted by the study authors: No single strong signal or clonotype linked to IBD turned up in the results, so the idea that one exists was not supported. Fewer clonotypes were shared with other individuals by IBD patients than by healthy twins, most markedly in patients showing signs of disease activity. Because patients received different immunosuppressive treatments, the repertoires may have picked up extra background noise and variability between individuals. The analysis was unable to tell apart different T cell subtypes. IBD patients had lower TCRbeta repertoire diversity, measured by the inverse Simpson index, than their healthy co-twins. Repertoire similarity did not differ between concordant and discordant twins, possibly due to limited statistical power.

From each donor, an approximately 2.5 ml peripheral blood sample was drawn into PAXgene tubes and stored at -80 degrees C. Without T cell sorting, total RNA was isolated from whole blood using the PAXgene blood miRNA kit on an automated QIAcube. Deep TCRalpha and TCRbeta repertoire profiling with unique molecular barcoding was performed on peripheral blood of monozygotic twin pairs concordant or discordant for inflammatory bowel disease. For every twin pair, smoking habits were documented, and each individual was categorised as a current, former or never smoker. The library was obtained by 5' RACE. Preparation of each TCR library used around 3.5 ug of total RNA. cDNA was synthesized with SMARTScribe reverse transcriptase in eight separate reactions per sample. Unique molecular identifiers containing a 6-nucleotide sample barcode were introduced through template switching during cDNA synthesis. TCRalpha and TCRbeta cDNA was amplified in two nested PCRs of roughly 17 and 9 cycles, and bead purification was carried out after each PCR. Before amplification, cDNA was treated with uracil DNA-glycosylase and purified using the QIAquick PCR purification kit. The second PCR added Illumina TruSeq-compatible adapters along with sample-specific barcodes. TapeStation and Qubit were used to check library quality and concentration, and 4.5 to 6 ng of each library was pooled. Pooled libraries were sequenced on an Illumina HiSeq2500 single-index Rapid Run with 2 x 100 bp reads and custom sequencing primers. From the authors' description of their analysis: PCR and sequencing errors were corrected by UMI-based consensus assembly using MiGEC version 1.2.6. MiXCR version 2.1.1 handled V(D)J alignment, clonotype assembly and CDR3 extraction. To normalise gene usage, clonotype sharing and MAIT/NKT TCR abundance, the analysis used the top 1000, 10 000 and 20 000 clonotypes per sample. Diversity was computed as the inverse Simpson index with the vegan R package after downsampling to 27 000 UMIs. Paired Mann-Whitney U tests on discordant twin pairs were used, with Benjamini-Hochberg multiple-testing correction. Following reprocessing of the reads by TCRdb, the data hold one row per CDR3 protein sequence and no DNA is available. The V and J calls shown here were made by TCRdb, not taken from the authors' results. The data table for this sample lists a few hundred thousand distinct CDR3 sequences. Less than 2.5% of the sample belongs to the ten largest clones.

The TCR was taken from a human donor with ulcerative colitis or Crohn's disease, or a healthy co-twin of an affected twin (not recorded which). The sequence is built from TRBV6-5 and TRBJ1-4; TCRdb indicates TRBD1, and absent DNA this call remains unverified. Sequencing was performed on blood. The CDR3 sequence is CASSYFRQGGNEKLFF.